Listed below are T cell receptor beta chains from one sample, sequenced in a study of T-cell memory formation after mild COVID-19. One entry per CDR3 protein, called by TCRdb with MiXCR from the 5' RACE reads. The sample carries fewer than 250,000 distinct CDR3 sequences, over 9.5% recorded once. Sequencing was done on a sample of PBMCs or a T cell subset sorted from them (not recorded which). The receptor source for this set is a man aged 18 to 30 who had mild COVID-19 (a few samples of this study predate the infection). Cell type and time point are not known. The CDR3 runs from the conserved cysteine through the conserved F or W. The D gene is left open where the match is weak. Not all rows give a size; the values are once, few, many and, for expanded clones, a class.

v_gene	j_gene	d_gene	abundance	CDR3nt	CDR3aa
TRBV24-1	TRBJ1-2	.	.	TGTGCCGTCAGGCTTGGGCGGACTTATGGCTACACCTTC	CAVRLGRTYGYTF
TRBV6-2/TRBV6-3	TRBJ2-3	TRBD2	few	TGTGCCAGCCGAAGCGGGGGGTACACAGATACGCAGTATTTT	CASRSGGYTDTQYF
TRBV5-1	TRBJ2-2	.	few	TGCGCCAGCAGCCGCGGGGGAGGGGACAGAAATTTACCCGGGGAGCTGTTTTTT	CASSRGGGDRNLPGELFF
TRBV5-1	TRBJ2-1	.	.	TGCGCCAGCAGCCCAACCCCCGGGACCATCTCCTACAATGAGCAGTTCTTC	CASSPTPGTISYNEQFF
TRBV28	TRBJ1-1	.	.	TGTGCCAGCAGTTTTCAGGGGTTGAACACTGAAGCTTTCTTT	CASSFQGLNTEAFF
TRBV6-5	TRBJ2-3	.	.	TGTGCCAGCGAATACCGTAGGAGCGATGGCACAGATACGCAGTATTTT	CASEYRRSDGTDTQYF
TRBV5-1	TRBJ2-1	TRBD1	many	TGCGCCAGCAGCCAGGACAGGGATGAGCAGTTCTTC	CASSQDRDEQFF
TRBV20-1	TRBJ1-1	.	.	TGCAGTGCGGCCAGGACGGTCCTGAACACTGAAGCTTTCTTT	CSAARTVLNTEAFF
TRBV5-1	TRBJ2-3	TRBD1	many	TGCGCCAGCGAAACAGGGACAGGCGTTAATACGCAGTATTTT	CASETGTGVNTQYF
TRBV14	TRBJ1-1	.	.	TGTGCCAGCAGCCGTTCATTGAACACTGAAGCTTTCTTT	CASSRSLNTEAFF
TRBV10-3	TRBJ2-2	.	few	TGTGCCATCAGTGACAAAACTTGGAACACCGGGGAGCTGTTTTTT	CAISDKTWNTGELFF
TRBV16	TRBJ1-1	TRBD1	.	TGTGCCAGCAGCGCACCGGGACAGGGAGACACTGAAGCTTTCTTT	CASSAPGQGDTEAFF
TRBV7-6	TRBJ1-6	.	few	TGTGCCAGCAGCTTACGTTTTCCGAATAATTCACCCCTCCACTTT	CASSLRFPNNSPLHF
TRBV4-1	TRBJ1-3	.	few	TGCGCCAGCAGCCGGGTCTTGCCGGGAAACACCATATATTTT	CASSRVLPGNTIYF
TRBV2	TRBJ2-3	TRBD2	many	TGTGCCAGCACTAGGAGAGCTAGCGGGGTTGGCGATACGCAGTATTTT	CASTRRASGVGDTQYF
TRBV24-1	TRBJ1-2	.	many	TGTGCCACCAGAAACGGGACACTCCCTAACTATGGCTACACCTTC	CATRNGTLPNYGYTF
TRBV7-9	TRBJ2-5	.	few	TGTGCCAGCAGCAAATACAGAGACCAAGAGACCCAGTACTTC	CASSKYRDQETQYF
TRBV7-6	TRBJ2-1	TRBD1	many	TGTGCCAGCAGTACAACAGGGGCCCACGGGAATGAGCAGTTCTTC	CASSTTGAHGNEQFF
TRBV6-1	TRBJ1-1	.	.	TGTGCCAGCAGTGAACTAGGTCAGATGAACACTGAAGCTTTCTTT	CASSELGQMNTEAFF
TRBV28	TRBJ1-6	TRBD1	.	TGTGCCAGCAGTCGCTCTTGGACAGGGGAATCACCCCTCCACTTT	CASSRSWTGESPLHF
TRBV7-9	TRBJ2-2	.	many	TGTGCCAGCAGCTTAGGTGGCAGCGTCACCGGGGAGCTGTTTTTT	CASSLGGSVTGELFF
TRBV11-2	TRBJ2-2	.	.	TGTGCCAGGGGAGAGGACCCTAGCACCGGGGAGCTGTTTTTT	CARGEDPSTGELFF
TRBV7-2	TRBJ2-7	TRBD2	many	TGTGCCAGCAGCTTAACGCCTGGACTAGCGGGCGTCCCAGGGCAGCAGTACTTC	CASSLTPGLAGVPGQQYF
TRBV9	TRBJ1-4	.	.	TGTGCCAGCAGCGCCGCAGGGTTAGAAAAACTGTTTTTT	CASSAAGLEKLFF